This T cell receptor (beta chain) is drawn from a study of T cell repertoires in cytomegalovirus infection. TCRdb redid the calling of the reads with MiXCR, one entry per CDR3 protein. The table records about 76,000 distinct CDR3 sequences, roughly 3.5% of them present only once. This clonotype was found many times. Trimming pared 0 bases from V and 9 bases from J, leaving 20 bases between. The CDR3 loop spans 15 amino acids. Germline CDR1 reads DFQATT; CDR2 reads SNEGSKA (reference sequence). Sequencing used PBMCs. The sequence derives from a human donor in good health (CMV status not recorded). Some clones in this sample may be carry-over from other donors' samples. The chain couples TRBV20-1 to TRBJ2-5, with a weak D call TRBD1 (6 bases). In DNA form, the CDR3 reads TGCAGTGCTAGAGAGGGGGCCCATCCGACGTCGGCCCAGTACTTC. Its protein is CSAREGAHPTSAQYF.